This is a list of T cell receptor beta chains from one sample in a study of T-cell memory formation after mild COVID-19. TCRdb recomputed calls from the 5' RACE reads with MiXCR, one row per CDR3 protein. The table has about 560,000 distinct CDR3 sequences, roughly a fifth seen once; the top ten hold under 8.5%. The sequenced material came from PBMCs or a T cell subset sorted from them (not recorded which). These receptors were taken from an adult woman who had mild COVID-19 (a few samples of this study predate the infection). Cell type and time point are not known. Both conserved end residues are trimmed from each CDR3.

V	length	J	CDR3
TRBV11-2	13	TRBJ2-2	ASRLSSEYTGELF
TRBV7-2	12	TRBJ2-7	ASSLEFGQNEQY
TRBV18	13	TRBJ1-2	ASSPRGVANYGYT
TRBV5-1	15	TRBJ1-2	ASSPAPGQIFNYGYT
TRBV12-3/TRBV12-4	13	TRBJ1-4	ASGLLQGSGEKLF
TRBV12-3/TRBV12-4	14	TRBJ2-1	ASSLAGGVSYNEQF
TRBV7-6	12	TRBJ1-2	ASSLQPDNYGYT
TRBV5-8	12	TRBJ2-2	ASSAGPIGGELF
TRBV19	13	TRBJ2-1	ASSASGSVYNEQF
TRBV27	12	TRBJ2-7	ASSFRAGYHEQY
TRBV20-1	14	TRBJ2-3	SARGAGQGTSDTQY
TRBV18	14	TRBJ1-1	ASSPPGAGIGTEAF
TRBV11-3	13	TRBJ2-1	ASSSGSGRVNEQF
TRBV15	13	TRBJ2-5	ATSRDGDRGETQY
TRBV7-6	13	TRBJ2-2	ASSTSPAATGELF
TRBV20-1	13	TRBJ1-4	SARDLGESNEKLF
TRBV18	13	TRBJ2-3	ASSTTTSGADTQY
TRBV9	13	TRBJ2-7	ASSVGGTLSYEQY
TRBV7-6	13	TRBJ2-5	ASSSQTGGVETQY
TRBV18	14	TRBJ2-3	ASSPFHSGKTDTQY
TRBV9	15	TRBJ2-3	ASSETSSGGITDTQY
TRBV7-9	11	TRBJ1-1	ASSVEGGDEAF
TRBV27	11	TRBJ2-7	ASSFGPGYEQY
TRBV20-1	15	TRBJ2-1	SARDLFRGRTYNEQF
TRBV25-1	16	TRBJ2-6	ASSALRQGTSGANVLT
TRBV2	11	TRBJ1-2	ASTQGLNYGYT
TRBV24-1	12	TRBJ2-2	ATSGGANTGELF
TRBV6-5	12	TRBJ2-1	ASSYGGAGNEQF
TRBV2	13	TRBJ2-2	ASRSGGENTGELF
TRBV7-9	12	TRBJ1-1	ASSLVSRDAEAF
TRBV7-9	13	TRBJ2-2	ASDGLAENTGELF
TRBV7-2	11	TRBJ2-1	ASSLPTDRGNR
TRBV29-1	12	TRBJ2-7	SVAPRGNSYEQY
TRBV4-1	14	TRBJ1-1	ASSQVGQKLNTEAF
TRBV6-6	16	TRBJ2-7	ASSYSAGLNHDGGEQY
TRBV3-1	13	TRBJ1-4	ASSQESGVTEKLF
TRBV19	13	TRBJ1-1	ASTTLGGRDTEAF
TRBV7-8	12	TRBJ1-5	ASSSSTGEQPQH
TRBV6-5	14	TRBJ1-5	ASSTNAARGNQPQH
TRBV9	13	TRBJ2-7	ASSVGAGVSYEQY
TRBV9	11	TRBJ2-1	ASSVEGQGEQF
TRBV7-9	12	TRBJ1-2	ASSRGTENYGYT
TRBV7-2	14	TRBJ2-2	ASSLDRVRDTGELF
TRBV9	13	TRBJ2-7	ASSVGPNPSYEQY
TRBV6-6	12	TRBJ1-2	ASSFDRGLIGYT
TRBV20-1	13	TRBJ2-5	SARGRQGTQETQY
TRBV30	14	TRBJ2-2	AWSGLAGEWTGELF
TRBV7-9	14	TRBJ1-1	ASRSVAQALNTEAF
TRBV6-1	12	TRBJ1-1	ASTRDSLFTEAF
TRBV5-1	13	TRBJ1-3	ASSLGEGRGNTIY
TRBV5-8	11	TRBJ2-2	ARLAGVAGELF